This T cell receptor beta chain was sequenced during a study of T cells expressing NK-cell markers. Findings and limits, study-wide: Nothing established the HCMV specificity of expanded NKG2C+ T cell clones.

Germline values: CDR1 MGHRA, CDR2 YSYEKL. The CDR3 extends over 13 amino acids. TCRdb derives one entry per CDR3 protein from the 5' RACE reads, leaving out DNA. The sample table includes some 410,000 distinct CDR3 sequences. In the case of this clonotype: The antigen is unknown.

Sequenced material: blood T cells: a sorted CD56 or NKG2C T cell subset, CD4+ or CD8+ T cells, or bulk PBMC T cells (not recorded which). The chain joins TRBV4-1 to TRBJ1-2. This sequence was found in a woman aged 18 to 69 in good health. The CDR3 region is CASSQREHGGYTF.